A single sample is the source of the 13 T cell receptor beta chains below, sequenced in a study of response to subunit inactivated influenza vaccine (dated by TCRdb to 2017 to 2018). Receptor libraries were prepared by RT-PCR. The listed sequencing device is Illumina HiSeq 2500. TCRdb trimmed the raw reads at Q25, called clones with MiXCR and kept productive beta chains. Identical CDR3 protein sequences are pooled into one entry, listed with their most common genes and DNA. In all, the sample holds just over 300,000 distinct CDR3 sequences, and around a fifth of those were seen once. Of the sample, roughly 10% is held by the ten largest clones. Specimen: PBMCs from blood, collected about 19 months after vaccination. The receptor source for this set is a man aged 45 to 75 who received an inactivated influenza vaccine. Donor details come from another sample of the same person, matched by shared clones.

This clonotype came up a few times. The CDR3: CAWRDRGLTNSPLHF. CDR3 DNA: TGTGCCTGGAGGGACAGGGGGTTAACGAATTCACCCCTCCACTTT. This chain joins TRBV30 and TRBJ1-6; 10 bases are a match to TRBD1. V shed 3 bases and J 7 bases; nucleotides not matched to a gene: 6. The CDR3 length is 15 residues. Germline-derived CDR1 and CDR2 are GTSNPN and SVGIG (reference sequence).

The chain is built from TRBV4-3 and TRBJ2-7; no definite D call. The V gene lost 1 base and the J gene lost 6 bases, with 13 bases spanning the gap. CDR1 is LGHNA and CDR2 is YSLEER in the germline V gene. This CDR3 spans 14 amino acids. As DNA, the CDR3 is TGCGCCAGCAGCCAAGCACTAATACAAGCCGAGCAGTACTTC. Protein: CASSQALIQAEQYF.

A few counts support this clonotype. The rearrangement joins TRBV5-1 to TRBJ1-1, with unresolved D. Germline CDR1 reads SGHRS; CDR2 reads YFSETQ. The CDR3 is made up of 15 amino acids. V gave up 0 bases and J gave up 0 bases, with 9 bases separating them. The CDR3 DNA follows: TGCGCCAGCAGCTTGGCCGGGCAGATGAACACTGAAGCTTTCTTT. It encodes CASSLAGQMNTEAFF.

This chain links TRBV28 with TRBJ1-5; TRBD1 matches at 8 bases. Germline trimming cut 5 bases from V and 6 bases from J; bases unmatched to any gene: 12. Germline V gene data show CDR1 as MDHEN and CDR2 as SYDVKM. The CDR3 covers 16 residues. The CDR3 loop is CASSEDRVVHIQPQHF. For the CDR3, the DNA is TGTGCCAGCAGTGAGGACAGGGTAGTTCATATTCAGCCCCAGCATTTT.

This clonotype turned up a few times. The chain recombines TRBV7-9 with TRBJ1-1; D is ambiguous. V was trimmed by 5 bases and J by 0 bases, leaving 16 bases between them. The CDR3 has 16 residues. Germline V gives CDR1 SEHNR, CDR2 FQNEAQ (reference sequence). The DNA of the CDR3 is TGTGCCAGCAGCCCAAACAGTTTCCTGCTGAACACTGAAGCTTTCTTT. Protein product: CASSPNSFLLNTEAFF.

This clonotype was picked up a small number of times. This chain connects TRBV29-1 to TRBJ2-1, with TRBD2 identical over 8 bases. The CDR3 runs to 14 residues. CDR1 and CDR2 (germline): SQVTM, ANQGSEA. The V gene end was trimmed by 2 bases and the J gene end by 4 bases; junction bases not matched to a gene: 4. The CDR3 DNA sequence: TGCAGCGTTGAAATAGCGGGGAATTACAATGAGCAGTTCTTC. Its protein is CSVEIAGNYNEQFF.

The chain couples TRBV27 to TRBJ2-7; TRBD2 agrees at 13 bases. This CDR3 spans 17 amino acids. Per the germline V gene, CDR1 is MNHEY and CDR2 is SMNVEV (reference sequence). The ends lost 3 bases at V and 4 bases at J; junction bases unmatched: 9. The CDR3 DNA sequence: TGTGCCAGCAGTTTCCTCGGACTAGCGGGGGAAGGGTACGAGCAGTACTTC. Translated, it gives CASSFLGLAGEGYEQYF.

This clonotype has ten or more counts. This sequence joins TRBV13 and TRBJ1-2; TRBD1 might be the D (5 bases). Trimming left V 6 bases short and J 5 bases short, with 10 bases between. The CDR3 sequence is 12 residues long. Germline V gene lookup returns CDR1 PRHDT and CDR2 FYEKMQ (reference sequence). CDR3 protein: CASSRPGYGYTF. In DNA form, the CDR3 reads TGTGCCAGCAGTCGGCCAGGGTATGGCTACACCTTC.

J is TRBJ2-2 and V is TRBV20-1; D not certain. Trimming took 6 bases from V and 2 from J, leaving 10 bases between them. This CDR3 comprises 13 residues. Germline lookup yields CDR1 DFQATT and CDR2 SNEGSKA (reference sequence). CDR3 bases: TGCAGTGCCTCGACTCCTAACACCGGGGAGCTGTTTTTT. This sequence encodes CSASTPNTGELFF.

This clonotype was seen a few times. The chain combines TRBV20-1 with TRBJ2-3, with 7 nucleotides matching TRBD2. This CDR3 spans 15 amino acids. Germline V gene lookup returns CDR1 DFQATT and CDR2 SNEGSKA (reference sequence). With 2 bases clipped from V and 2 bases from J, the junction kept 7 bases outside the gene matches. This chain's CDR3 is CSARWSGRDTDTQYF. The DNA for the CDR3 is TGCAGTGCTAGATGGTCAGGGAGGGACACAGATACGCAGTATTTT.

J is TRBJ2-7 and V is TRBV29-1; 10 nucleotides line up with TRBD1. J was trimmed by 3 bases and V by 6 bases; bases with no gene match: 5. The CDR3 is made up of 13 amino acids. Germline CDR1 reads SQVTM; CDR2 reads ANQGSEA. CDR3 in amino acids: CSVRQGANYEQYF. CDR3 bases: TGCAGCGTGCGACAGGGGGCTAACTACGAGCAGTACTTC.

The chain combines TRBV30 with TRBJ1-5, with a tentative D call TRBD1 (6 bases). Germline CDR1 reads GTSNPN; CDR2 reads SVGIG (reference sequence). The CDR3 has 13 amino acids. Trimming left V 4 bases short and J 8 bases short, with 15 bases between. CDR3 region: CAWKAGADKPQHF. The CDR3 region has the DNA TGTGCCTGGAAAGCAGGGGCCGATAAGCCCCAGCATTTT.

A few counts support this clonotype. CDR3 sequence: CAMGQSTGELFF. The CDR3 DNA sequence: TGTGCCATGGGACAGTCCACCGGGGAGCTGTTTTTT. J is TRBJ2-2 and V is TRBV10-3, with 7 bases identical to TRBD1. Per the germline V gene, CDR1 is ENHRY and CDR2 is SYGVKD. V shed 9 bases, J shed 4 bases, and the junction held 2 bases outside the gene matches. The CDR3 contains 12 residues.